A selection of T cell receptor beta chains follows, all from one sample in a study of control samples from healthy donors and cancer patients. Assay: immunoSEQ multiplex PCR; the TCRdb copy retains only in-frame clones and omits some. The sample records 20,000 to 25,000 clones, roughly 80% being singletons. The sample comprised PBMCs. These receptors came from a man in his 60s with colorectal cancer. Both conserved end residues are part of each CDR3. A D gene is named only where the DNA matches it firmly. Clone size is shown for a subset of rows, as once, few, many or a class of expanded clone.

. | TRBJ2-3 | TRBV7-6 | TRBD2 | CASSDWTSGGTDTQYF | TGTGCCAGCAGCGATTGGACTAGCGGGGGCACAGATACGCAGTATTTT
once | TRBJ2-1 | TRBV2 | . | CAGGVVSYNEQFF | TGTGCCGGGGGAGTAGTCTCCTACAATGAGCAGTTCTTC
. | TRBJ1-4 | TRBV6-5 | TRBD1 | CASGTTGGGEKLFF | TGTGCCAGCGGAACAACAGGGGGAGGCGAAAAACTGTTTTTT
. | TRBJ1-2 | TRBV19 | TRBD1 | CASSKPGQGRGSYGYTF | TGTGCCAGTAGTAAACCGGGACAGGGGAGAGGAAGCTATGGCTACACCTTC
. | TRBJ2-4 | TRBV3-1/TRBV3-2 | . | CASSQGSLDSRKNIQYF | TGTGCCAGCAGCCAAGGGTCTTTAGACAGCCGCAAAAACATTCAGTACTTC
. | TRBJ1-1 | TRBV28 | . | CASNHRGNTEAFF | TGTGCCAGCAACCATAGGGGCAACACTGAAGCTTTCTTT
. | TRBJ1-4 | TRBV7-9 | TRBD1 | CASSLDGTAIEKLFF | TGTGCCAGCAGCCTCGACGGGACAGCCATTGAAAAACTGTTTTTT
. | TRBJ2-3 | TRBV9 | TRBD2 | CASSATTSGGGWSDTQYF | TGTGCCAGCAGCGCGACTACGAGCGGGGGTGGTTGGTCAGATACGCAGTATTTT
. | TRBJ2-1 | TRBV5-1 | . | CASSLIRDTRARSNEQFF | TGCGCCAGCAGCCTGATCCGGGACACCAGGGCCCGAAGCAATGAGCAGTTCTTC
. | TRBJ2-1 | TRBV5-1 | TRBD1 | CASTKLGTGNNEQFF | TGCGCCAGCACCAAGCTGGGGACAGGGAACAATGAGCAGTTCTTC
. | TRBJ1-1 | TRBV7-8 | . | CASSHPGRNTEAFF | TGTGCCAGCAGCCACCCGGGCAGGAACACTGAAGCTTTCTTT
few | TRBJ2-6 | TRBV30 | . | CAWKKSGDGANVLTF | TGTGCCTGGAAAAAATCAGGGGACGGGGCCAACGTCCTGACTTTC
. | TRBJ2-3 | TRBV10-3 | . | CAISGLGDTQYF | TGTGCCATCAGTGGTTTGGGGGATACGCAGTATTTT
. | TRBJ2-3 | TRBV24-1 | . | CATSDGWLQSF | TGTGCCACCAGTGATGGTTGGCTGCAGTCTTTC
. | TRBJ2-7 | TRBV6-6 | TRBD2 | CASRFRLAGYSYEQYF | TGTGCCAGCAGATTCCGACTAGCGGGATATTCCTACGAGCAGTACTTC
. | TRBJ2-2 | TRBV29-1 | . | CSVESGGRSGELFF | TGCAGCGTTGAATCGGGGGGCCGGTCCGGGGAGCTGTTTTTT
. | TRBJ1-5 | TRBV7-2 | . | CASSKEGTQSQPQHF | TGTGCCAGCAGCAAGGAGGGGACACAGAGTCAGCCCCAGCATTTT
. | TRBJ1-1 | TRBV11-2 | . | CASSLDPPLLF | TGTGCCAGCAGCTTAGACCCCCCCCTTCTCTTT
. | TRBJ2-7 | TRBV5-1 | . | CASSLEVTGYEQYF | TGCGCCAGCAGCTTGGAAGTGACAGGCTACGAGCAGTACTTC
. | TRBJ2-3 | TRBV27 | TRBD2 | CASSFLLAASTDTQYF | TGTGCCAGCAGTTTCCTACTAGCGGCTAGCACAGATACGCAGTATTTT
medium-sized | TRBJ1-4 | TRBV7-9 | . | CASSLTRTATNEKLFF | TGTGCCAGCAGCTTAACCCGGACAGCAACTAATGAAAAACTGTTTTTT
. | TRBJ1-1 | TRBV25-1 | TRBD1 | CASSELTGGGTEAFF | TGTGCCAGCAGTGAATTGACAGGGGGAGGCACTGAAGCTTTCTTT